The entry below describes one T cell receptor (beta chain). Its antigen is undetermined. V lost 7 bases and J lost 8, with 20 bases in between. Germline V lookup: CDR1 MNHEY, CDR2 SMNVEV (reference sequence). The CDR3 is 14 residues long. This sample was included in a study of CD8 T cells in ankylosing spondylitis. General study points: For ankylosing spondylitis blood, a TCR beta motif of about 8 highly homologous variants appeared characteristic. Both synovial fluid and blood in reactive arthritis had previously been reported to carry some motif variants. Enrichment of disease-linked clones was reportedly significant in matched ankylosing spondylitis synovial fluid.

Making use of molecular barcodes, quantitative 5'-RACE generated TCR beta libraries. TCRdb used MiXCR to reprocess the 5' RACE reads, holding one entry per CDR3 protein. The data show hundreds of thousands of distinct CDR3 sequences, 12% seen once. This chain links TRBV27 with TRBJ1-2; perhaps TRBD1 as D (5 bases). Input material: blood, either unsorted or a sorted T cell fraction (not recorded which). The TCR sequence derives from a male donor with ankylosing spondylitis. CDR3 region: CASTTLRGRGGYTF. For the CDR3, the DNA is TGTGCCAGCACTACTCTAAGGGGACGGGGCGGCTACACCTTC.